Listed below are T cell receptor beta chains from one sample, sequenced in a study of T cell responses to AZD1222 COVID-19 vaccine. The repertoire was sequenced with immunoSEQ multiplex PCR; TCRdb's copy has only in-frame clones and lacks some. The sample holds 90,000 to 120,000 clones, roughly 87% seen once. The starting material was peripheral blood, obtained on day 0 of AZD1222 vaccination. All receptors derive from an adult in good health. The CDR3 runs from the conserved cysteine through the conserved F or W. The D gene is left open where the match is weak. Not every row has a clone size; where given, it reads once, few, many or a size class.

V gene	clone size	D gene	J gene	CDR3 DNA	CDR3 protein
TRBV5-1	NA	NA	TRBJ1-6	TGCGCCAGCAGCTTGAGTACCGTTGACTCCTATAATTCACCCCTCCACTTT	CASSLSTVDSYNSPLHF
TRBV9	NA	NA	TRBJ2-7	TGTGCCAGCAGCCTAACCGGGACCCTGAGCGAGCAGTACTTC	CASSLTGTLSEQYF
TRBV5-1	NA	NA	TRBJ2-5	TGCGCCAGCAGCTTGATAGGGACTTTCCAAGAGACCCAGTACTTC	CASSLIGTFQETQYF
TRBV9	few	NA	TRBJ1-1	TGTGCCAGCAGCGCCAGGGGTGGTGGGACTGAAGCTTTCTTT	CASSARGGGTEAFF
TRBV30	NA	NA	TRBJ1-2	TGTGCCTGGAGTGTAGTATGGGGAGAGGGTGGCTACACCTTC	CAWSVVWGEGGYTF
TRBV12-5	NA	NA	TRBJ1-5	TGTGCTAGTGGCCTGGGGGGGAGGTTACTCAGCAATCAGCCCCAGCATTTT	CASGLGGRLLSNQPQHF
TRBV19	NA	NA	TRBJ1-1	TGTGCCAGTAGTATTGGGCAGGGCTTTGAAGCTTTCTTT	CASSIGQGFEAFF
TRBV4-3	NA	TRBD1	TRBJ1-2	TGCGCCAGCAGCCAGCATGGGACAGGGGGGGACTATGGCTACACCTTC	CASSQHGTGGDYGYTF
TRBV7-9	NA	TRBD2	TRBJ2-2	TGTGCCAGCAGCAATCGCGAGCTAGCGGGAAACACCGGGGAGCTGTTTTTT	CASSNRELAGNTGELFF
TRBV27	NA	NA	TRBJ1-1	TGTGCCAGCAGTTTATCGCAAACAGGGCGGGACACTGAAGCTTTCTTT	CASSLSQTGRDTEAFF
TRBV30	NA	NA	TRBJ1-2	TGTGCCTGGAGTGTAGGGCCGCCCTATGGCTACACCTTC	CAWSVGPPYGYTF
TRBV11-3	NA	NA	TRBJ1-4	TGTGCCAGCAGCGTCGGAACTAATGAAAAACTGTTTTTT	CASSVGTNEKLFF
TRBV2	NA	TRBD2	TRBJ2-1	TGTGCCAATCCACCGGGACTAGCGGACAATGAGCAGTTCTTC	CANPPGLADNEQFF
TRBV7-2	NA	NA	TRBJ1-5	TGTGCCAGCAGCGAGGTGAATCAGCCCCAGCATTTT	CASSEVNQPQHF
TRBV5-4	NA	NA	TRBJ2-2	TGTGCCAGCAGCTTGGAACAGGGCTTCGGGGAGCTGTTTTTT	CASSLEQGFGELFF
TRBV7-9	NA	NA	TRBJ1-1	TGTGCCAGCAGCTCACTGGACTTGAACACTGAAGCTTTCTTT	CASSSLDLNTEAFF
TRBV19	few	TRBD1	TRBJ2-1	TGTGCCAGTAGTATAGGGGCAGGGGGCAATGAGCAGTTCTTC	CASSIGAGGNEQFF
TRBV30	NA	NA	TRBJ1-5	TGTGCCTGGAGTGTACAACATCAGCCCCAGCATTTT	CAWSVQHQPQHF
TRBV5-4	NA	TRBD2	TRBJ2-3	TGTGCCAGCGGAGGTCGACTAGCGGGGGGAGATACGCAGTATTTT	CASGGRLAGGDTQYF
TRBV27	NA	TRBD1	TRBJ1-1	TGTGCCAGCAGTTGGACAGGGAACACTGAAGCTTTCTTT	CASSWTGNTEAFF
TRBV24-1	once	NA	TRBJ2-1	TGTGCCACCAGTGCTGAGGCGGATTTCAATGAGCAGTTCTTC	CATSAEADFNEQFF
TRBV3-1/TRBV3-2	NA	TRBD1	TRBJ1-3	TGTGCCAGCAGCCCTACATACAGGGGCAAAAGGGACACCATATATTTT	CASSPTYRGKRDTIYF
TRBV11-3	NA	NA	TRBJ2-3	TGTGCCAGCAGCTTAGAACAGGGAGGAGGTACGCAGTATTTT	CASSLEQGGGTQYF
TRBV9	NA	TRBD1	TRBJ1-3	TGTGCCAGCAGAGGACAGGGAGAAGCGGGAAACACCATATATTTT	CASRGQGEAGNTIYF
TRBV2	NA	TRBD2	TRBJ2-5	TGTGCCAGCAGGGGGACTAGCGTCGAGACCCAGTACTTC	CASRGTSVETQYF
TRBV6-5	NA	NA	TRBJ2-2	TGTGCCAGCAAACTAGGGGGGGGAACCGGGGAGCTGTTTTTT	CASKLGGGTGELFF
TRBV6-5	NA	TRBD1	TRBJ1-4	TGTGCCAGCAGTTACTCCGTTGTACAGGGGGAAGAAAAACTGTTTTTT	CASSYSVVQGEEKLFF
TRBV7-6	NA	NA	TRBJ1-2	TGTGCCAGCAGCTTAGAAGGGGGGCGCGTCTATGGCTACACCTTC	CASSLEGGRVYGYTF
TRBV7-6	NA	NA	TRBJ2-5	TGTGCCAGCAGCCTCGCCCCGCAAGAGACCCAGTACTTC	CASSLAPQETQYF
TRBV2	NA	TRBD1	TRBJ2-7	TGTGCCAGCAGTGTAGGCGGGACAGGGGCCTACGAGCAGTACTTC	CASSVGGTGAYEQYF
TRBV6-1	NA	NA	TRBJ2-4	TGTGCCAGCAGTGTTTTAGACAGCAAAGCCAAAAACATTCAGTACTTC	CASSVLDSKAKNIQYF
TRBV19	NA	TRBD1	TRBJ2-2	TGTGCCAGTAGTATTAGGGGGCTGAACACCGGGGAGCTGTTTTTT	CASSIRGLNTGELFF
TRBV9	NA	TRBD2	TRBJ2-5	TGTGCCAGCAGCCTGGGACCCGGGGGGTACCAAGAGACCCAGTACTTC	CASSLGPGGYQETQYF
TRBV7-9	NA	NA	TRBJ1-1	TGTGCCAGCACCATTGGGGGGGCAGTTGGAGCTTTCTTT	CASTIGGAVGAFF
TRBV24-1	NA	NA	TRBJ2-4	TGTGCCACCAGTGATGCAATGGAAAACATTCAGTACTTC	CATSDAMENIQYF
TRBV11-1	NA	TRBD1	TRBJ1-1	TGTGCCAGCAGCCCTCCTAGGGGGCCGAACACTGAAGCTTTCTTT	CASSPPRGPNTEAFF
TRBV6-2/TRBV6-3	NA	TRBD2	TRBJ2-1	TGTGCCAGCAGTATTTCGGGGGGGCCTGGTAATGAGCAGTTCTTC	CASSISGGPGNEQFF
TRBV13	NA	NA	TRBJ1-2	TGTGCCAGCAGCTGGGGACAACAGAATGGCTACACCTTC	CASSWGQQNGYTF
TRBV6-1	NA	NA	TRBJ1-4	TGTGCCAGCAGTGAAAGGACAGAGCTTAATGAAAAACTGTTTTTT	CASSERTELNEKLFF
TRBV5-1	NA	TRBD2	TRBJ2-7	TGCGCCAGCAGCCAAGGGACTAGCGGGAGAGGGAGCTCCTACGAGCAGTACTTC	CASSQGTSGRGSSYEQYF
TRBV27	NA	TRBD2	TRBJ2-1	TGTGCCAGCAATCTACTAGCGGGGGGGAACAATGAGCAGTTCTTC	CASNLLAGGNNEQFF
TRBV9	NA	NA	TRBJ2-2	TGTGCCAGCAGCGTAGAAGTCTGGTTCGCGAACACCGGGGAGCTGTTTTTT	CASSVEVWFANTGELFF
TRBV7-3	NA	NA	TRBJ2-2	TGTGCCAGCAGCCCGGACAGTTTAGCTGGGGAGCTGTTTTTT	CASSPDSLAGELFF
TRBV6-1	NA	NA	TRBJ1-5	TGTGCCAGCAGTGAAGCCCGGCCAAAGAATCAGCCCCAGCATTTT	CASSEARPKNQPQHF
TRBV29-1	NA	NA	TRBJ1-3	TGCAGCGCGGAAGAGCCGGCCCTAAACACCATATATTTT	CSAEEPALNTIYF
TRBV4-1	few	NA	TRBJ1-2	TGCGCCAGCAGCCCCACGGGGGGGACAAGCTATGGCTACACCTTC	CASSPTGGTSYGYTF
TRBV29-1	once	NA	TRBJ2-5	TGCAGCGTTGCAGGGGAGGGGGAGACCCAGTACTTC	CSVAGEGETQYF
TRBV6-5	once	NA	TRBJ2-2	TGTGCCAGCAGTCCCTTGGAGGGGGCCGGGGAGCTGTTTTTT	CASSPLEGAGELFF
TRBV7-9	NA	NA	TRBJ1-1	TGTGCCAGCAGCTTAGCGAGAGGGAACACTGAAGCTTTCTTT	CASSLARGNTEAFF
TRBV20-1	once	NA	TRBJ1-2	TGCAGTGCTAGAGATGACTATGGCTACACCTTC	CSARDDYGYTF
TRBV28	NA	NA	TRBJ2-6	TGTGCCAGCAGTTTTGGGGGGGGCGGGGCCAACGTCCTGACTTTC	CASSFGGGGANVLTF
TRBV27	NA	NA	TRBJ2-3	TGTGCCAGCAGTTTCTCCGTTACTAGCACAGATACGCAGTATTTT	CASSFSVTSTDTQYF
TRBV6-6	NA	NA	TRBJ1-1	TGTGCCAGCAGTTACTCGCGGGGTGAGATGAACACTGAAGCTTTCTTT	CASSYSRGEMNTEAFF
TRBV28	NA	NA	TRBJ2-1	TGTGCCAGCACTTCAATCGGAGACAGCATCTCCTACAATGAGCAGTTCTTC	CASTSIGDSISYNEQFF
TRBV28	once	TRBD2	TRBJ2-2	TGTGCCAGCAGCCTGGGACTAGCGGGAGCTGGCACCGGGGAGCTGTTTTTT	CASSLGLAGAGTGELFF
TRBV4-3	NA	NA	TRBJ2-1	TGCGCCAGCAGCCTGGGGACCTGGGCAGGCATGAATGAGCAGTTCTTC	CASSLGTWAGMNEQFF